This T cell receptor beta chain was sequenced during a study of T cells in Graves' hyperthyroidism and ophthalmopathy. Across the whole study: Any treatment followed the collection of peripheral blood at initial diagnosis.

The germline CDR1 and CDR2 sequences are MDHEN and SYDVKM. Trimming left V 9 bases short and J 2 bases short, with 25 bases between. This CDR3 is built from 17 residues. The authors took PBMCs from 10 ml fresh peripheral blood. RNA transcripts provided the source from which TCR beta CDR3 regions were amplified. The TCR CDR3 first-round RT-PCR relied on the HTBI primer set. TCRdb processed the multiplex PCR reads anew with MiXCR; each CDR3 protein has one entry. Of more than 300,000 distinct CDR3 sequences in the sample, approximately 18% are singletons; the top ten hold 35% to 45%. The clonotype was recovered from a man younger than 35 with Graves' ophthalmopathy. The material sequenced was blood. This rearrangement joins TRBV28 to TRBJ2-5; D tentatively fits TRBD1 or TRBD2 (5 bases each). CDR3 DNA: TGTGCCAGTTTCCGGGACCGAGAACAGCGCGGGCAAGAGACCCAGTACTTC. Protein product: CASFRDREQRGQETQYF.